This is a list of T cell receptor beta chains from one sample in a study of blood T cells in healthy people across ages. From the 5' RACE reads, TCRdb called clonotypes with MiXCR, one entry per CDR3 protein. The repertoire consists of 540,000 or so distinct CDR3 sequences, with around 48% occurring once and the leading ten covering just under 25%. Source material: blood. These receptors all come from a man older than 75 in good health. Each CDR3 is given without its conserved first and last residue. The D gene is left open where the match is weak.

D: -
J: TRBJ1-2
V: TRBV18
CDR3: ASSPSRGTSGYGYT

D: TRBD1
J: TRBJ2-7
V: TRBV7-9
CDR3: ASSLWGTGSYEQY

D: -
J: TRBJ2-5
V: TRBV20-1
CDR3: SARETKIVWTQY

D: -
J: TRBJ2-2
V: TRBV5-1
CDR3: ASRRTAGDTGELF

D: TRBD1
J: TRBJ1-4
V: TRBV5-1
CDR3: ASSLKGAGNEKLF

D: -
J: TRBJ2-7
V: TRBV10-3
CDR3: AISESGTQKEAQY

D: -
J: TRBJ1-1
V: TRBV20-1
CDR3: SARSGSGRGTEAF

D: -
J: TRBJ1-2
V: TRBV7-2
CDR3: ASSAYLASYT

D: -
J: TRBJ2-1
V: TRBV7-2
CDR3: ASSLAGGREQF

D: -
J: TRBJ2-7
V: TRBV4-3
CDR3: ASSQEASHAYEQY

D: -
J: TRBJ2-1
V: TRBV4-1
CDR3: ASSPQDFEQF

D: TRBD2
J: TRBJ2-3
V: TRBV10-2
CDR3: ASKLAGTTDTQY

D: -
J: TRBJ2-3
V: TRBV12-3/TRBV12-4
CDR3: ASSLAVGRATDTQY

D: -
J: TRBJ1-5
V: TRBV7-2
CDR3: ASSLEPGTNWPQH

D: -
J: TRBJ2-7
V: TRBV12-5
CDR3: ASGLVYISEAANSYEQY

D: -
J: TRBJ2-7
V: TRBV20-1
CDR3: SADGRRGSYEQY

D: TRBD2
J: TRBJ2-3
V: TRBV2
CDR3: ASKAGGTQY

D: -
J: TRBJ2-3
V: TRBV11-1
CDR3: ASSPDGRTQY

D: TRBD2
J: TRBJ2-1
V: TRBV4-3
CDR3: ASSQGVLFVSGRNNEQF

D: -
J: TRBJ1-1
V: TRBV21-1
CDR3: ASSKAGRATEAF

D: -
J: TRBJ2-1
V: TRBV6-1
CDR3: ASKPSRGANEQF

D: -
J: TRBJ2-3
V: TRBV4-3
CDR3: ASSQAGQGADTQY

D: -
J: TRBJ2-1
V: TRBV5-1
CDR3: ASKEYSQLAEQF

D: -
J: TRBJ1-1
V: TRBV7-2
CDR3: ASSWGRDTEAF

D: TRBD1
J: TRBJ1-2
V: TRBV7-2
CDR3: ASSLAADRGNGYT

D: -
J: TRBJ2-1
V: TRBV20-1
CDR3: SVTLYNEQF

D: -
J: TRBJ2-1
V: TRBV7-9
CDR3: ASSFSSYLNEQF

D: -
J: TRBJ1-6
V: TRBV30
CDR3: AWSVHGRAVRTLH

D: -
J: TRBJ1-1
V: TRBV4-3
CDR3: ASSLSGPPSTEAF

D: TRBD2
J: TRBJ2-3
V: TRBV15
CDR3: ATSRDLVSGSTDTQY

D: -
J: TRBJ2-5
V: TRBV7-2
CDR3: ASSLGVGLYQETQY

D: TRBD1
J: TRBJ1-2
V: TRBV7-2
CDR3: ASSGNRGTNYGYT

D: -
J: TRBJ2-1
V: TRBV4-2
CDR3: ASSQEPISYNEQF

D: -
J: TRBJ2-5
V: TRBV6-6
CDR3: AGCGRDNHRGETQY

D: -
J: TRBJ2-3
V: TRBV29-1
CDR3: SVEWTASDTQY

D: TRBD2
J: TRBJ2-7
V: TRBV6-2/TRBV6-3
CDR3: ASNPGTTTYEQY

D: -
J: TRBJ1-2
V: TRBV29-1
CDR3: SVGDNYGYT

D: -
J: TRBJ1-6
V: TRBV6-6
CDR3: ASINLSLGHNSPLH

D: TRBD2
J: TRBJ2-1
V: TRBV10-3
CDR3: AISLGSSGGYEQF

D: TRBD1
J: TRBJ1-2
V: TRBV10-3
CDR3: ASNRRQGEAGYT

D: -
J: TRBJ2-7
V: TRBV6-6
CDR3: ASSSRASSYEQY

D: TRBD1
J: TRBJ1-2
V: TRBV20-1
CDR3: SARSPRDRGFGAYGYT

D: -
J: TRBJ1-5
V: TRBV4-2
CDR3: ASSQGDGDNSNQPQH

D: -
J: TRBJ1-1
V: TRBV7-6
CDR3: ASSLGWQGARTEAF

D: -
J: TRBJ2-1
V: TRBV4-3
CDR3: ASSQASTSYNEQF

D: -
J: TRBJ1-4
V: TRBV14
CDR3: ASSRDYNEKLF

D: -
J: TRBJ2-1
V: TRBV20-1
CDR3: SARVPSGTRYNEQF

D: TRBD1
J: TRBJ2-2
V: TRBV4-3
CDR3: ASSQDRASGELF

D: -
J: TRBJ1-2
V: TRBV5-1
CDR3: ASALGGDYGYT

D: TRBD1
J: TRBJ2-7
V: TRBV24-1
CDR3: ATSDYRGEQY

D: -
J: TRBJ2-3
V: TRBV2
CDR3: ASSSWDTQY

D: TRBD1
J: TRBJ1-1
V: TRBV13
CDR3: ASSLWGPQGAWTEAF

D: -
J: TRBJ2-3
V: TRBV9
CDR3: AGSATGMFVDTQY

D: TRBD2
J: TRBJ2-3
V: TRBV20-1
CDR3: STSRAGGPSDTQY

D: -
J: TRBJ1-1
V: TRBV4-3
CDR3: ASSQEYRLISEAF

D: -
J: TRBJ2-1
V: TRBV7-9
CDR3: ASSAVLTAYNEQF

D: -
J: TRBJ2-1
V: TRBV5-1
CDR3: ASSSQEGEQF

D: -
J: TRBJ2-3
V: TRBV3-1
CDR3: ASSQDFGPWASTDTQY

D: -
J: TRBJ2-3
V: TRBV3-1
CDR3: ASSQVGGRPTDTQY

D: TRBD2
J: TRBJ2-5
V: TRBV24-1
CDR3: ATSGGAQETQY